This T cell receptor beta chain came from a study of blood T cell repertoires in COVID-19. Libraries were prepared by immunoSEQ multiplex PCR; TCRdb keeps only in-frame clonotypes and omits some of them. The data contain more than 11,000 clones, around 82% of them singletons. The CDR3 has 15 residues. J lost 1 base, V lost 1 base, and 2 bases had no gene match. Germline V gene lookup returns CDR1 SGHNT and CDR2 YENEEA. This TCR came from an older woman with acute or convalescent COVID-19. The sequenced sample consisted of peripheral blood. V is TRBV11-3 and J is TRBJ2-3; 7 nucleotides line up with TRBD1. The CDR3 coding sequence is TGTGCCAGCAGCTTAGCGGGGACAGGCACAGATACGCAGTATTTT. Amino acids: CASSLAGTGTDTQYF.